The entry below gives a single T cell receptor (beta chain) sequence along with its context. Its specificity is unknown. Germline and junction disagree at one end, which may indicate a read error. This entry is derived from a study of brain metastases from non-small cell lung cancer. General study points: Fewer infiltrating T cells were found in brain metastases than primaries. Paired brain metastases and primary tumors largely shared TCR repertoires. Expanded T-cell clones appeared in about 70% of brain metastases over primaries.

Clones were sequenced by immunoSEQ multiplex PCR, and TCRdb holds only the in-frame ones, with some missing. The sample records about 4,900 clones, 65% to 80% being singletons. The length of the CDR3 is 16 residues. Germline V gene sequence: CDR1 WSHSY, CDR2 SAAADI. The sample comprised primary lung tumor tissue. The TCR originated in a donor over 35 with non-small cell lung cancer. The genes are TRBV10-2 and TRBJ2-5; D tentatively reads TRBD1 or TRBD2 (5 bases each). The CDR3 sequence: CASNEAKGRGLETQYF. CDR3 nucleotide sequence: TGCGCCAGCAATGAGGCCAAAGGTCGGGGCCTCGAGACCCAGTACTTC.